The rows below give T cell receptor beta chains drawn from one sample of a study of T cells in Graves' hyperthyroidism and ophthalmopathy. TCRdb called the multiplex PCR reads again in MiXCR, with one record for every CDR3 protein. This table has a few hundred thousand distinct CDR3 sequences, about 15% appearing once. The specimen was blood. The receptors shown here come from a woman aged 40 to 49 with Graves' hyperthyroidism. Each CDR3 is given with its conserved first and last residue. The order of the fields is V gene, D gene, clone size, J gene, CDR3 DNA, CDR3 protein. D genes are given only for firm matches. Expanded clones get a size class; other rows say once, few or many, or leave the size out.

V: TRBV30; D: NA; size: many; J: TRBJ2-3; DNA: TGTGCCTGGAGTGTAGCCGTTACAGATACGCAGTATTTT; CDR3: CAWSVAVTDTQYF
V: TRBV5-8; D: TRBD2; size: many; J: TRBJ2-1; DNA: TGTGCCAGCAGCTTGGTTACTCACAGCGGGGGTGAGCAGTTCTTC; CDR3: CASSLVTHSGGEQFF
V: TRBV7-9; D: NA; size: NA; J: TRBJ2-3; DNA: TGTGCCAGCAGCCCCGGGACGCTCAGCACAGATACGCAGTATTTT; CDR3: CASSPGTLSTDTQYF
V: TRBV30; D: NA; size: many; J: TRBJ2-3; DNA: TGTGCCTCCCGAGCGCAGGGAGAGACAGATACGCAGTATTTT; CDR3: CASRAQGETDTQYF
V: TRBV20-1; D: TRBD2; size: many; J: TRBJ2-1; DNA: TGCAGTGCTAGAGTGCTAGCGGGAGCCTACAATGAGCAGTTCTTC; CDR3: CSARVLAGAYNEQFF
V: TRBV7-8; D: NA; size: many; J: TRBJ2-7; DNA: TGTGCCAGCAGCGTCGTCATGGACGAGCAGTACTTC; CDR3: CASSVVMDEQYF
V: TRBV29-1; D: TRBD1; size: NA; J: TRBJ1-1; DNA: TGCAGCGTTGACGGGACAGGGGGCGGGCTTGGTGAAGCTTTCTTT; CDR3: CSVDGTGGGLGEAFF
V: TRBV28; D: NA; size: many; J: TRBJ1-1; DNA: TGTGCCAGCAGCTTATGGGGGAACACTGAAGCTTTCTTT; CDR3: CASSLWGNTEAFF
V: TRBV25-1; D: NA; size: NA; J: TRBJ2-7; DNA: TGTGCCAGCAGTGAATATATGGGGACGGATTTCTCCTACGAGCAGTACTTC; CDR3: CASSEYMGTDFSYEQYF
V: TRBV4-2; D: NA; size: many; J: TRBJ1-1; DNA: TGTGCCAGCAGCCAAGATGGTAAGGGGGACACTGAAGCTTTCTTT; CDR3: CASSQDGKGDTEAFF
V: TRBV20-1; D: NA; size: many; J: TRBJ1-1; DNA: TGCAGTGCTAGATCCTCCGGGGGGACTGAAGCTTTCTTT; CDR3: CSARSSGGTEAFF
V: TRBV30; D: NA; size: NA; J: TRBJ2-3; DNA: TGTGCCTGTGACGGACCGGTCGTGGATACGCAGTATTTT; CDR3: CACDGPVVDTQYF
V: TRBV28; D: NA; size: many; J: TRBJ1-4; DNA: TGTGCCAGCAGTTTAATTTATCAGGCTAATGAAAAACTGTTTTTT; CDR3: CASSLIYQANEKLFF
V: TRBV28; D: NA; size: few; J: TRBJ1-1; DNA: TGTGCCAGCAGTTCCCTGACAGGTCCGAAGGAGGAAGCTTTCTTT; CDR3: CASSSLTGPKEEAFF
V: TRBV11-2; D: TRBD1; size: many; J: TRBJ2-2; DNA: TGTGCCAGCAGCTTAACTCAGGGGGCGGAAGGGGAGCTGTTTTTT; CDR3: CASSLTQGAEGELFF
V: TRBV7-8; D: NA; size: NA; J: TRBJ2-7; DNA: TGTGCCAGCACCCTCGACACATCCACCTACGAGCAGTACTTC; CDR3: CASTLDTSTYEQYF
V: TRBV4-1; D: TRBD2; size: NA; J: TRBJ2-3; DNA: TGCGCCAGCAGCCAAGATGCGACTAGCGGGAGATGGCAGTATTTT; CDR3: CASSQDATSGRWQYF
V: TRBV30; D: NA; size: many; J: TRBJ2-1; DNA: TGTGCCTGGGAGGGGTTCGGGTCCTACAATGAGCAGTTCTTC; CDR3: CAWEGFGSYNEQFF
V: TRBV7-3; D: TRBD1; size: many; J: TRBJ2-3; DNA: TGTGCCAGCAGCTTAATACAGGGGGCTGGAGATACGCAGTATTTT; CDR3: CASSLIQGAGDTQYF
V: TRBV14; D: NA; size: many; J: TRBJ2-2; DNA: TGTGCCAGCAGCCAACTAGCATCGACTACCGGGGAGCTGTTTTTT; CDR3: CASSQLASTTGELFF
V: TRBV29-1; D: NA; size: few; J: TRBJ1-4; DNA: TGCAGCGTTGACCTAATTACCTTGGAAAAACTGTTTTTT; CDR3: CSVDLITLEKLFF
V: TRBV7-6; D: NA; size: NA; J: TRBJ2-3; DNA: TGTGCCAGCAGCCTCACAGGGTCGACTAGCACAGATACGCAGTATTTT; CDR3: CASSLTGSTSTDTQYF
V: TRBV12-3/TRBV12-4; D: NA; size: many; J: TRBJ1-1; DNA: TGTGCCAGCAGTCCACAGGAGGGGATCACTGAAGCTTTCTTT; CDR3: CASSPQEGITEAFF
V: TRBV7-3; D: TRBD2; size: many; J: TRBJ2-5; DNA: TGTGCCAGCAGCTCTAACGGGGGGACAGAGACCCAGTACTTC; CDR3: CASSSNGGTETQYF
V: TRBV9; D: NA; size: NA; J: TRBJ2-5; DNA: TGTGCCAGCAGCGGCTCGGGGGTCCAAGAGACCCAGTACTTC; CDR3: CASSGSGVQETQYF
V: TRBV4-1; D: NA; size: few; J: TRBJ2-7; DNA: TGCGCCAGCAGCCAATTTGACGGGGCCACCTACGAGCAGTACTTC; CDR3: CASSQFDGATYEQYF
V: TRBV2; D: TRBD1; size: many; J: TRBJ1-2; DNA: TGTGCCAGCAGTGAACTGACAGGGGGCTATGGCTACACCTTC; CDR3: CASSELTGGYGYTF
V: TRBV12-3/TRBV12-4; D: NA; size: many; J: TRBJ2-7; DNA: TGTGCCAGCTCACCCCGAGGGTACGAGCAGTACTTC; CDR3: CASSPRGYEQYF
V: TRBV20-1; D: NA; size: few; J: TRBJ2-6; DNA: TGCAGTGCGGATGTGGGGATATCTGGGGCCAACGTCCTGACTTTC; CDR3: CSADVGISGANVLTF
V: TRBV20-1; D: NA; size: many; J: TRBJ2-1; DNA: TGCAGTGCTAGACCCTGGTCCTACAATGAGCAGTTCTTC; CDR3: CSARPWSYNEQFF
V: TRBV18; D: TRBD1; size: many; J: TRBJ1-1; DNA: TGTGCCAGCTCACCTTTTCAGGGGGCGTATACTGAAGCTTTCTTT; CDR3: CASSPFQGAYTEAFF